Below, 3 T cell receptor beta chains from the same sample are listed, as sequenced in a study of graft-versus-host responses after intestinal transplantation (dated by TCRdb to the early 2020s). Library preparation was by the immunoSEQ multiplex PCR assay. What TCRdb holds here is the immuneACCESS table cut down to in-frame rearrangements. Part of the clones is not present; checked against another copy, under half of the missing clones reflect an unresolved V gene, and the others are unexplained. A total of about 19,000 clones appear in this sample, about a third of them only once. 1.5% to 2.5% of the sample goes to the ten largest clones. The time point label, read with the paper, signifies: cells obtained before transplantation from donor or recipient. The sequencing used alloreactive CD4+ T cells from a mixed lymphocyte reaction culture, collected before transplantation. This specimen's cell subset or site label, interpreted: CFSE-low proliferating T cells sorted from roughly six-day pre-transplant mixed lymphocyte reaction (GvH or HvG direction). All receptors derive from a human patient who was an organ donor for intestinal transplantation.

This clone was observed a few times. Other DNA sequences from this sample encode an identical CDR3 as well. The chain links TRBV20-1 to TRBJ2-5; no clear D gene. V dropped 2 bases and J dropped 5 bases, with 3 bases sitting between them. Germline CDR1 reads DFQATT; CDR2 reads SNEGSKA (reference sequence). The CDR3 loop spans 10 amino acids. The CDR3 spells CSARRETQYF. The DNA of the CDR3 is TGCAGTGCTAGACGGGAGACCCAGTACTTC.

This chain links TRBV6-5 with TRBJ1-2, with D unclear. V dropped 5 bases and J dropped 4 bases, with 14 bases sitting between them. This CDR3 region has 14 residues. The germline CDR1 and CDR2 sequences are MNHEY and SVGAGI. The CDR3 nucleotides are TGTGCCAGCAGTGTACTCCCGAGAGGCTATGGCTACACCTTC. Its translation: CASSVLPRGYGYTF.

This chain links TRBV7-8 with TRBJ1-1; a possible D gene is TRBD1 (5 bases). CDR1 and CDR2 (germline): SGHVS, FQNEAQ. V lost 5 bases and J 1 base, leaving 14 bases between the germline ends. This CDR3 region has 15 residues. The CDR3 DNA reads as TGTGCCAGCAGCCCTCAAGGGGCGCGGAACACTGAAGCTTTCTTT. Amino acid sequence: CASSPQGARNTEAFF.